Detailed here is one T cell receptor (beta chain). The antigen is undetermined. Every patient was affected by relapse after autologous stem cell transplantation, while exposure to brentuximab vedotin was not uniform. Best overall response was complete response, partial response or progressive disease in these relapsed/refractory classical Hodgkin lymphoma patients. The data stem from a study of PD-1 blockade in classical Hodgkin lymphoma. Germline values: CDR1 SGHRS, CDR2 YFSETQ. V lost 1 base and J lost 3, with 8 bases in between. The CDR3 spans 15 residues. Notes on the study in general: Possibly reflecting disease activity or prior therapy, repertoire differences have causes that remain undefined. Significant TCR diversity gains by C4D1 occurred in CD4+ but not CD8+ cells.

Generated by immunoSEQ multiplex PCR, the TCRdb table keeps only in-frame clones and is missing some. The table records under 75,000 clones, 70% to 90% of them present only once. This sequence was found in a human donor with classical Hodgkin lymphoma. The gene calls are TRBV5-1 and TRBJ2-6; perhaps TRBD1 as D (5 bases). Material: peripheral blood mononuclear cells (PBMCs), obtained before the second cycle of nivolumab. The DNA of the CDR3 is TGCGCCAGCAGCTTGAGGGGTGGTGGGGCCAACGTCCTGACTTTC. Translated, it gives CASSLRGGGANVLTF.